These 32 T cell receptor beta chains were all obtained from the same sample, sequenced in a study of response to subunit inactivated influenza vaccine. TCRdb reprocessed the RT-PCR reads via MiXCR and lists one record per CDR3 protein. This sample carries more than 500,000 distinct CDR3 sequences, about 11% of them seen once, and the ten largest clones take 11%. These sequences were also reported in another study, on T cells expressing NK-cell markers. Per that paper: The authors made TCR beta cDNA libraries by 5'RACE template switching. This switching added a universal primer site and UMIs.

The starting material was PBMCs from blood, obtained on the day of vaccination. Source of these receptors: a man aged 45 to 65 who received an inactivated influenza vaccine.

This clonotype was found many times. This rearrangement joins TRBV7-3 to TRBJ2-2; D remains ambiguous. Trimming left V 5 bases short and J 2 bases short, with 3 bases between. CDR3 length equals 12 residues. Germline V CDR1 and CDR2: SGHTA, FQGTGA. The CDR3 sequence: CASSINTGELFF. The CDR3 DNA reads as TGTGCCAGCAGCATCAACACCGGGGAGCTGTTTTTT.

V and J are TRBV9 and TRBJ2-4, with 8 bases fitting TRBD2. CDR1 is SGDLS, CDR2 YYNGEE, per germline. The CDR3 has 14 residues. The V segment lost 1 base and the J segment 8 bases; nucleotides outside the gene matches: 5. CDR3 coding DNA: TGTGCCAGCAGCGTATACGGGGGGGCAGACATTCAGTACTTC. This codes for CASSVYGGADIQYF.

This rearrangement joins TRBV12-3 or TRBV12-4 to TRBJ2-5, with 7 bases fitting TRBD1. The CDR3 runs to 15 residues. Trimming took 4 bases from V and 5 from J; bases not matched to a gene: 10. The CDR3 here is CASSSTGMAGETQYF. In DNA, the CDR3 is TGTGCCAGCAGTTCGACAGGGATGGCGGGTGAGACCCAGTACTTC.

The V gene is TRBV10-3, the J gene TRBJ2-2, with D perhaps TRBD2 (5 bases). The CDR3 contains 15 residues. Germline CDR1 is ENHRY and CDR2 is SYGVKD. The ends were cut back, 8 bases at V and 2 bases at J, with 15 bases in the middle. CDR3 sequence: CAIHTEAANTGELFF. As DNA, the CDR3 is TGTGCCATCCATACAGAAGCGGCTAACACCGGGGAGCTGTTTTTT.

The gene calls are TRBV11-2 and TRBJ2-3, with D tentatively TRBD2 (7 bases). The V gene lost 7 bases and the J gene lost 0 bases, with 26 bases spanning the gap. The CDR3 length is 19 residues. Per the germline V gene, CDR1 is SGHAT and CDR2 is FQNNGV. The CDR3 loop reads CASNDVGGLLADSTDTQYF. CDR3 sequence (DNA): TGTGCCAGCAACGACGTAGGGGGGCTTCTAGCGGACAGCACAGATACGCAGTATTTT.

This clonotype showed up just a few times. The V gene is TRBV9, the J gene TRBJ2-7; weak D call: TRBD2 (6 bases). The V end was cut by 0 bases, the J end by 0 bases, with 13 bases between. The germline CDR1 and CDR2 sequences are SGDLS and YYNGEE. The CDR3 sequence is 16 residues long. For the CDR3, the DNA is TGTGCCAGCAGCGTAGATTCGGGGAGGAACTCCTACGAGCAGTACTTC. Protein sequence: CASSVDSGRNSYEQYF.

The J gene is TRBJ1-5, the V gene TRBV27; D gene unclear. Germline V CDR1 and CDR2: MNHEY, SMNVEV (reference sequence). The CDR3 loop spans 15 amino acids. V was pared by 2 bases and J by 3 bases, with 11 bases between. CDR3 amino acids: CASSLNPPDNQPQHF. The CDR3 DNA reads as TGTGCCAGCAGTTTAAATCCTCCAGACAATCAGCCCCAGCATTTT.

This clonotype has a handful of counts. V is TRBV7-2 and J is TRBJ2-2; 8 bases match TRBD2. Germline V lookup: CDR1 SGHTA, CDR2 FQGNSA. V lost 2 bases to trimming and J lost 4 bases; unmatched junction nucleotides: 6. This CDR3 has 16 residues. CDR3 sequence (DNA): TGTGCCAGCAGCTTAAATGGCGGGGGGACCACCGGGGAGCTGTTTTTT. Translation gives CASSLNGGGTTGELFF.

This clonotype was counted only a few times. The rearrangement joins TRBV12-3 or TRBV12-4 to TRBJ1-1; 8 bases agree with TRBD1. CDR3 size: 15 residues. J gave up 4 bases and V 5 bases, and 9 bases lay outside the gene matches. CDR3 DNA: TGTGCCAGCAGTCTGCGACAGGGGTGGACCACTGAAGCTTTCTTT. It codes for CASSLRQGWTTEAFF.

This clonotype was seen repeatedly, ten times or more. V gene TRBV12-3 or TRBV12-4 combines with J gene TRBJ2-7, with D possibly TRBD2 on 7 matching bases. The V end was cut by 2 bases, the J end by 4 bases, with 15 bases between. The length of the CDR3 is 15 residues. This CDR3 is CASSLNPGGPYEQYF. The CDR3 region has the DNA TGTGCCAGCAGTTTAAACCCCGGGGGGCCATACGAGCAGTACTTC.

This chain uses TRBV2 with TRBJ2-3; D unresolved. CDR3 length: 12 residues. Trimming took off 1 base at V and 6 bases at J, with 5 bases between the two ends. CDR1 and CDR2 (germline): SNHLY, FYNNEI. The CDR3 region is CASSEGRDTQYF. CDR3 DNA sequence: TGTGCCAGCAGTGAAGGTCGTGATACGCAGTATTTT.

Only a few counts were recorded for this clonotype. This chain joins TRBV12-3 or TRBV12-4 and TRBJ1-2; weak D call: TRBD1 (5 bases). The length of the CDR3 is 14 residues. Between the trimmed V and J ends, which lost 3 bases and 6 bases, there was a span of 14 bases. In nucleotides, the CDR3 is TGTGCCAGCAGTTTGGGGGGAAAAACGCATGGCTACACCTTC. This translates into CASSLGGKTHGYTF.

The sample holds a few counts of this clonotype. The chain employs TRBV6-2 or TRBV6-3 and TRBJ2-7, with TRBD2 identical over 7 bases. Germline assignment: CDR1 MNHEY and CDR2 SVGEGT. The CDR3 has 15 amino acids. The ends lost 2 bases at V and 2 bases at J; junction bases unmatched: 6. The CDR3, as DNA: TGTGCCAGCAGTTACATAGCGGGCCCAGCCTACGAGCAGTACTTC. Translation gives CASSYIAGPAYEQYF.

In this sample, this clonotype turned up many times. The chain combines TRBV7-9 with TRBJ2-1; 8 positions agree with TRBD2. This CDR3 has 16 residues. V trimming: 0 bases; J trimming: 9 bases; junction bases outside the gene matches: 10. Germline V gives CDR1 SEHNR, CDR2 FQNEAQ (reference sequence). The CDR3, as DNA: TGTGCCAGCAGCTTAGCTTCGGGAGGGTCAATCAGTGAGCAGTTCTTC. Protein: CASSLASGGSISEQFF.

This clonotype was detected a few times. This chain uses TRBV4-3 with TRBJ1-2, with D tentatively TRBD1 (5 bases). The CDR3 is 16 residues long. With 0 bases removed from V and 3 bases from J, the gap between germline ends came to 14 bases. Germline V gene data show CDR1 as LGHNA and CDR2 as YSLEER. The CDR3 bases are TGCGCCAGCAGCCAAGAAACAGGAGGGAGTTACTATGGCTACACCTTC. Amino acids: CASSQETGGSYYGYTF.

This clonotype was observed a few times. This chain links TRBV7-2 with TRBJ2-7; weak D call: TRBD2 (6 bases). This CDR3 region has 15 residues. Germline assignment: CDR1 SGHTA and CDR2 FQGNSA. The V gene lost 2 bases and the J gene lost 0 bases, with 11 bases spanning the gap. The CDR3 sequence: CASSLRRGSSYEQYF. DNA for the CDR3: TGTGCCAGCAGCTTAAGGAGGGGAAGCTCCTACGAGCAGTACTTC.

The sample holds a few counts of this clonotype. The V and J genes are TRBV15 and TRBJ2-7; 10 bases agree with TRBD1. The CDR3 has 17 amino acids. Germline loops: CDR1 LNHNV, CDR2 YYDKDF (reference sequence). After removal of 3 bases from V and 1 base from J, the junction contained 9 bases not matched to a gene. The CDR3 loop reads CATSRETGGIMSYEQYF. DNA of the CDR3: TGTGCCACCAGCAGGGAGACAGGGGGCATTATGTCCTACGAGCAGTACTTC.

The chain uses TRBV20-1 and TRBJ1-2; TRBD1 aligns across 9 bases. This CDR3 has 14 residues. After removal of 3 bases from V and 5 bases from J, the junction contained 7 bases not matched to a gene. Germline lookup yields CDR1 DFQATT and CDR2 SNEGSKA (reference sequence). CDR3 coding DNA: TGCAGTGCTAGGGATCGGGACAGGGCTTATGGCTACACCTTC. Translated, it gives CSARDRDRAYGYTF.

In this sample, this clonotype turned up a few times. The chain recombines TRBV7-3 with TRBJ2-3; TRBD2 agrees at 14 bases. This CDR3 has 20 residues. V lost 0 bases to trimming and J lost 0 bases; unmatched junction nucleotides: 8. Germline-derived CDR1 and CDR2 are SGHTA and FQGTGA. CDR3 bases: TGTGCCAGCAGCTTAACGACTACGGGGACTAGCGGGGGCAGCACAGATACGCAGTATTTT. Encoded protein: CASSLTTTGTSGGSTDTQYF. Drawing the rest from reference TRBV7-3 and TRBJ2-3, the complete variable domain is GAGVSQTPSNKVTEKGKYVELRCDPISGHTALYWYRQSLGQGPEFLIYFQGTGAADDSGLPNDRFFAVRPEGSVSTLKIQRTERGDSAVYLCASSLTTTGTSGGSTDTQYFGPGTRLTVL.

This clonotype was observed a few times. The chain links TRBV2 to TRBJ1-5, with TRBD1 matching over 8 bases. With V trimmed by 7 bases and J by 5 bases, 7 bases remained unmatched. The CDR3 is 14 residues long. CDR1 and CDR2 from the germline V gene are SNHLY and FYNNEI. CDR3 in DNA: TGTGCCAGCACCTACGGACAGGGTCATCAGCCCCAGCATTTT. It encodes CASTYGQGHQPQHF.

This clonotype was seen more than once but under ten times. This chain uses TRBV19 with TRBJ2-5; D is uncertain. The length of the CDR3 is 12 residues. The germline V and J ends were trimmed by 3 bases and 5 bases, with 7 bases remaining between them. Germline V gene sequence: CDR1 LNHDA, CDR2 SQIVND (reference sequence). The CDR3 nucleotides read TGTGCCAGTAGTATCGGGCTGGAGACCCAGTACTTC. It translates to CASSIGLETQYF.

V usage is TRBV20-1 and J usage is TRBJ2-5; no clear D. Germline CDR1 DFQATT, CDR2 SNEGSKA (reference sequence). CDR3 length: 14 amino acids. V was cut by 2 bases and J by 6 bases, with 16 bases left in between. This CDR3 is CSARNRASRQTQYF. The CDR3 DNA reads TGCAGTGCTAGAAACCGGGCCTCTCGCCAGACCCAGTACTTC.

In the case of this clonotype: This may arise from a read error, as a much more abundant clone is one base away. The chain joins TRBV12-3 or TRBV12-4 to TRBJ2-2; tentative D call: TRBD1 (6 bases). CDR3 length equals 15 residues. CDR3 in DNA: TGTGCCAGCAGTTTCACAGGGAAAAACACCGGGGAGCCGTTTTTT. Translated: CASSFTGKNTGEPFF.

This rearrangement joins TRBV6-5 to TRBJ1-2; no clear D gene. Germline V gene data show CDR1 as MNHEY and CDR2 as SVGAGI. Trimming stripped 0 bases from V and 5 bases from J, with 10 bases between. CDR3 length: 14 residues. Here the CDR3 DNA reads TGTGCCAGCAGTTACTCGATTTCGGGATATGGCTACACCTTC. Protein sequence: CASSYSISGYGYTF.

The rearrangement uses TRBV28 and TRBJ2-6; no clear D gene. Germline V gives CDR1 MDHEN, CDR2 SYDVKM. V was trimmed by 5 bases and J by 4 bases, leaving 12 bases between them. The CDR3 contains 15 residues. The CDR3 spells CASSQGLMGANVLTF. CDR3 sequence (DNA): TGTGCCAGCAGTCAAGGTCTTATGGGGGCCAACGTCCTGACTTTC.

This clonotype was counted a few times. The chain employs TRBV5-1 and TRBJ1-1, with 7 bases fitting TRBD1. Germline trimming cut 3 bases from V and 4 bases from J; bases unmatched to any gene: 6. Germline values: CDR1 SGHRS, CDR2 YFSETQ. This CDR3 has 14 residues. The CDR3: CASSSGTAATEAFF. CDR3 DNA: TGCGCCAGCAGCTCAGGGACAGCGGCCACTGAAGCTTTCTTT.

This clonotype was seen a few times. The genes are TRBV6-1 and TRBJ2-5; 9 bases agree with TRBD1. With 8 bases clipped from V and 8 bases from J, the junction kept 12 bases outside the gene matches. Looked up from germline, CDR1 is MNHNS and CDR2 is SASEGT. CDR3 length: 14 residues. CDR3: CASHRGQGDITQYF. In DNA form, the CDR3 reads TGTGCCAGCCACCGGGGACAGGGAGATATAACCCAGTACTTC.

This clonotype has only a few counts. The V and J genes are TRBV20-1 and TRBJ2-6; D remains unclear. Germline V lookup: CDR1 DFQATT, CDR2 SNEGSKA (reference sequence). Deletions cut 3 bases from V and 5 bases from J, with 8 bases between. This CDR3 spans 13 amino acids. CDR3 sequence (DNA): TGCAGTGCTAGCTCCGACAGGGCCAACGTCCTGACTTTC. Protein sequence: CSASSDRANVLTF.

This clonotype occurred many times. The CDR3 bases are TGTGCCAGCAGCCAAGATCTACCGTACGAGCAGTACTTC. Translating it yields CASSQDLPYEQYF. The gene calls are TRBV4-2 and TRBJ2-7; D is undetermined. The CDR3 runs to 13 residues. The V end was cut by 0 bases, the J end by 4 bases, with 7 bases between. Germline CDR1 reads LGHNA; CDR2 reads YNFKEQ.

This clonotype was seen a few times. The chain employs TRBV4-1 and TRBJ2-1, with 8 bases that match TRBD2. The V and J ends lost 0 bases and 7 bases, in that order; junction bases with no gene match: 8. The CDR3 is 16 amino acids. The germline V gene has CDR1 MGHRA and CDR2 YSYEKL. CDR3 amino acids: CASSQDSSGGTNEQFF. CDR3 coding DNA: TGCGCCAGCAGCCAAGATTCGAGCGGGGGTACAAATGAGCAGTTCTTC.

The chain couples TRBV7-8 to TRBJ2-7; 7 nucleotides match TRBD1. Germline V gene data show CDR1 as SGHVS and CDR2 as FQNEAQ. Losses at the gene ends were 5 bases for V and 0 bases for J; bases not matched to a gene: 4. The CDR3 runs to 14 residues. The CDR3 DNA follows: TGTGCCAGCAGCGCCGGGACAGCCTCCTACGAGCAGTACTTC. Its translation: CASSAGTASYEQYF.

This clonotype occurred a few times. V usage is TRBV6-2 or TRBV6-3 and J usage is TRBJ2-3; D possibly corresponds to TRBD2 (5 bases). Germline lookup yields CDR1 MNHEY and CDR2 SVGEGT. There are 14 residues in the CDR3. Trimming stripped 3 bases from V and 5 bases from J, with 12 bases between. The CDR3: CASSYNGRGDTQYF. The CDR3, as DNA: TGTGCCAGCAGTTATAACGGCCGGGGAGATACGCAGTATTTT.